This T cell receptor beta chain was documented in a study of cytomegalovirus exposure and HLA in healthy donors (dated by TCRdb to the late 2010s). Looking at the study overall: An earlier analysis of some 600 of the donors reported about 300 Gb of sequence data and 117 million unique TCR beta sequences obtained from roughly 180 million T cells. Genome-wide SNP genotypes for about 60% of the roughly 670 donors were used in a later genetic analysis, which treated that subset as a discovery cohort. To predict cytomegalovirus infection status, the study combined high-throughput TCR immunosequencing, statistical association of individual TCRs with disease status, and machine learning. The T cell repertoires of 700 or so subjects were profiled by immunosequencing and related to cytomegalovirus serostatus. The study was designed to test whether signatures of past pathogen exposure could be identified by cataloging public T cell receptors. Among the roughly 400 genotyped donors, under 90% belonged to the genetic ancestry cluster associated with self-reported Caucasian donors. Among 300 to 500 genotyped donors of the cohort, an average of approximately 200,000 unique TCR beta nucleotide sequences was sequenced per donor, of which approximately 19% were non-productive. Along with the roughly 700-subject first cohort, a separate validation cohort of over 90 different subjects was used. In a later analysis, previously published TCR beta repertoires from 666 donors were re-analyzed and high-resolution HLA genotyping was added so that TCR occurrence patterns could be studied. The number of typed donors differed by locus: about 620-640 for A, B, C, DRB1 and DQB1; some 500 for DQA1; approximately 610 for DPA1; and about 450 for DPB1. Rather than using new phenotypic data, the later analysis identified candidate immune exposures from TCR beta sequences and from how often those sequences occurred across donors. All discovery cohort repertoires had been generated using a single sequencing platform. Roughly five DR-DQ haplotypes were handled as single units for association and clustering because linkage in the cohort was strong. Alongside the repertoire data, information on donor age, sex, ethnicity and CMV serostatus was compiled. An early release covering about 600 HLA-typed donors comprised about 300 gigabases of sequencing data and tens of millions of unique TCR sequences. Both class I and class II loci were covered by HLA typing, at four-digit resolution. An earlier analysis of about 600 of the donors used high-throughput TCR beta sequencing to judge whether each TCR beta V gene segment behaved as functional or pseudogenic.

The cohort consisted of 600 or so healthy bone marrow donors. Cohort members were all nominally healthy when sampled, although unrecorded immune exposures were likely present. The donor was CMV seronegative and was included in the group of a few hundred seronegative cohort members. Each donor provided a peripheral blood sample, and peripheral blood mononuclear cells were used for TCR beta sequencing. Genomic DNA extraction from the blood cell samples was performed with the Qiagen DNeasy Blood Extraction Kit. The CDR3 holds 16 amino acids from the cysteine to the phenylalanine. The sequence is cut down to CDR3 DNA, 48 bases in frame from base 1. V loses 5 bases at its end and J loses 0 bases; junction bases beyond the gene matches: 7. The germline V gene supplies CDR1 SGHTA and CDR2 FQGTGA. Libraries were prepared through the immunoSEQ multiplex PCR assay. For the multiplex PCR, a mixture combining 60 forward primers for TCR Vbeta segments and 13 reverse primers for TCR Jbeta segments was used. The CDR3 region of rearranged TCR beta genes was amplified from genomic DNA by a multiplex PCR assay. The Illumina HiSeq System was used to sequence the amplified TCR beta libraries as 87-base-pair reads. As for how the authors treated the data: In a later analysis, about 80 million unique TCR beta chains were counted across the roughly 610 repertoires, and approximately 11 million of these chains were shared by at least two donors. A nearest-neighbor algorithm error-corrected the raw reads and collapsed the reads into unique sequences, merging closely related sequences to remove PCR and sequencing errors. V, D and J gene segments were assigned by aligning CDR3 sequences to IMGT reference sequences. Each retained sequence needed at least a six-nucleotide match to both a V gene segment and a J gene segment. Rearrangements were classified as productive when the CDR3 lacked stop codons and remained in frame with V and J, and all other rearrangements were classified as non-productive. CDR3 was defined by IMGT convention, running from the second conserved V-encoded cysteine to the conserved J-encoded phenylalanine. Sequences without an unambiguous match to a single V gene segment were excluded from the earlier analysis of about 600 of the donors. In an earlier analysis of a few hundred of the donors, V segments were called functional above 56.7% productive rearrangements and were called segregating when the between-donor standard deviation exceeded 5%. A statistical classification framework was built for diagnosing cytomegalovirus status from the catalog of TCR beta chain sequences. In a later analysis, TCR nucleotide sequences were compared against IMGT/GENE-DB human TR gene sequences so that V and J genes could be assigned. The TCRdist pipeline was used in a later analysis to assign CDR3 sequences and most-parsimonious VDJ recombination scenarios. In a later analysis, each TCR beta chain was defined by its CDR3 amino acid sequence together with its V-gene family, and reads without a unique V-gene family were excluded. A later analysis removed roughly 590 highly shared, low-generation-probability nucleotide sequences to deal with suspected cross-contamination and a sequencing artifact. For each public chain, a later analysis derived a clonal expansion index from normalized ranks of inferred template counts within each repertoire. Generation probabilities in a later analysis came from a VDJ recombination model fitted to out-of-frame rearrangements, and those results were checked against IGoR. In a later analysis, hypergeometric tests were used to score TCR-TCR, TCR-HLA and TCR-CMV co-occurrence, with a repertoire-size bias correction applied to TCR pairs. A later analysis estimated false discovery rates by permuting HLA or CMV assignments 20 times. In a later analysis, co-occurring TCRs were grouped using DBSCAN, with TCRdist sequence similarity added in when clustering inside HLA-allele-positive subsets. Co-occurrence clustering excluded repertoires with fewer than 30,000 or more than 120,000 public chains, plus five with anomalous nucleotide sharing. The clones in this table, taken by TCRdb from immuneACCESS, are in-frame only. Not every clone is retained; where verified, under half of the shortfall comes from an unresolved V gene, and the cause of the rest is unknown. The V and J calls and clone size were taken over from that table, and D and trimming were inferred from the DNA. Here the sample has more than 110,000 clones; roughly 77% occur a single time. Clones ranked in the top ten supply 2% to 2.5% of the sample.

The research as a whole found: Most CMV-associated TCR beta chains appeared to be HLA-restricted in a later analysis, and the HLA associations seemed to be driven largely by CMV exposure. Assigning TCR associations to individual alleles was difficult when HLA alleles, especially DR and DQ, strongly co-occurred. A total of 150 to 200 TCR beta chains were listed by the study as associated with cytomegalovirus. According to a later genetic analysis, donors in an Asian-associated ancestry cluster had fewer N-insertions in productive TCRs than the approximately 670-donor mean. Most TCR sequences were observed very rarely across donors, whereas some public TCRs were present in many individuals. In a later analysis, HLA-associated TCR beta chains showed more clonal expansion and lower generation probabilities than non-associated chains that were equally common. Roughly uniform sequencing depth across donors was assumed in presence/absence analyses, although this assumption may not hold. In a later genetic analysis, a missense DCLRE1C variant was associated with V-gene and J-gene trimming of TCR beta chains, and the association was replicated in an independent cohort. Immune exposure information for the cohort was limited to CMV serostatus. The authors suggested that the approach could potentially be generalized to other disease states and immunological phenotypes. A later analysis found that TCR association rates varied across HLA loci, with DRB1 alleles showing the most associated TCRs and HLA-C alleles the fewest. A further reported finding was that TCR beta sequences accurately predicted the HLA-A and HLA-B alleles for most subjects in the first cohort. Several of the top co-occurrence clusters appeared to be linked to parvovirus B19, influenza, CMV and Epstein-Barr virus, according to a later analysis. Some IMGT-functional V segments, including TRBV6-2 and TRBV6-3, could not be told apart with the 87-base-pair reads, so those segments were excluded. Broadly in line with IMGT annotations, most TCR beta V segments showed up in productive rearrangements about 87% or about 30% of the time in an earlier analysis of approximately 640 of the donors. Approximately 18 rarely observed V segments, including chromosome 9 orphons, were excluded from the earlier analysis of about 610 of the donors because counts were too low. In a later analysis, around 17,000 TCR beta sequences were associated with specific HLA alleles at a false discovery rate of 0.05. A cluster of highly shared sequence variants was judged likely to represent a technical artifact of the sequencing pipeline. The classifier was reported to diagnose cytomegalovirus status with high specificity and sensitivity in both the original cohort and the validation cohort. In vitro tests confirmed that a few of the cytomegalovirus-associated TCR beta chains recognize cytomegalovirus antigens. Correlated functional status among segregating V segments might reflect linkage disequilibrium, but an unknown experimental factor could not be ruled out. HLA typing was unavailable for some donors at each locus, so association tests used only the typed subset. In this cohort, only TCR beta chains were sequenced, and detectable features were limited by the absence of alpha or paired-chain data.

For this clone: Its antigen is currently not known. No clone much larger than this one lies a single base away; base qualities are absent.

The chain links TRBV7-3 with TRBJ2-1; the junction holds 7 bases that match TRBD2. This sequence was found in a man aged 25 to 40 in good health and CMV-seronegative. Specimen: PBMCs. The CDR3 has the sequence CASSPWGGSSYNEQFF. The DNA reads as follows: TGTGCCAGCAGCCCCTGGGGGGGGAGCTCCTACAATGAGCAGTTCTTC.